This is a list of T cell receptor beta chains from one sample in a study of control samples from healthy donors and cancer patients. The method was immunoSEQ multiplex PCR; TCRdb's version includes in-frame clones alone and lacks a portion of them. The sample records 95,000 to 150,000 clones, approximately 87% being singletons. The sequenced sample was blood. Receptors were obtained from a man aged 30 to 39 in good health. Both conserved end residues are part of each CDR3. Each record gives: CDR3 protein, V gene, clone size, D gene, J gene. D genes are given only for firm matches. The size of a clone is reported for some rows only, either as once, few or many, or as a class for expanded clones.

CASSPITGLPYEQYF | TRBV2 | - | - | TRBJ2-7
CASSLARAREQFF | TRBV11-3 | - | - | TRBJ2-1
CASSLTGQGTEAFF | TRBV7-3 | - | TRBD1 | TRBJ1-1
CASSFGGDPYGYTF | TRBV5-1 | once | - | TRBJ1-2
CASSQDINYEQYF | TRBV4-2 | - | - | TRBJ2-7
CASSFGTGEGYTF | TRBV12-3/TRBV12-4 | - | TRBD1 | TRBJ1-2
CAWSTGSGNTIYF | TRBV30 | - | - | TRBJ1-3
CASSAFLDRGIGYTF | TRBV9 | - | TRBD1 | TRBJ1-2
CASSPRLDRGAYNEQFF | TRBV18 | few | TRBD1 | TRBJ2-1
CASSLVPRGRRALNTEAFF | TRBV7-9 | - | TRBD1 | TRBJ1-1
CASSLEVARSPLHF | TRBV5-1 | - | - | TRBJ1-6
CASSGTHQETQYF | TRBV7-2 | - | - | TRBJ2-5
CASLGGAEAFF | TRBV30 | - | TRBD1 | TRBJ1-1
CASSLIQGAYSPLHF | TRBV5-6 | - | TRBD1 | TRBJ1-6
CASSEPAGELFF | TRBV2 | - | - | TRBJ2-2
CSATTGVSNTGELFF | TRBV29-1 | - | TRBD1 | TRBJ2-2
CASSALQGRDTQYF | TRBV19 | - | TRBD1 | TRBJ2-3
CASSYGQEGYGYTF | TRBV5-8 | - | TRBD1 | TRBJ1-2
CASSQGLEGYTF | TRBV3-1/TRBV3-2 | - | - | TRBJ1-2
CSVEDTQETQYF | TRBV29-1 | - | - | TRBJ2-5
CSVARGSGQPQHF | TRBV29-1 | - | - | TRBJ1-5
CASGWGPGHKSNQPQHF | TRBV12-5 | - | - | TRBJ1-5
CATQGVLDTGELFF | TRBV6-5 | - | - | TRBJ2-2
CASSPQGGGATNNEQFF | TRBV7-2 | - | - | TRBJ2-1
CASSLDTYNEQFF | TRBV5-6 | few | - | TRBJ2-1
CASSSMLSYGYTF | TRBV18 | - | - | TRBJ1-2
CASSTNTGSSEAFF | TRBV6-5 | - | - | TRBJ1-1
CASSDRTGTNYGYTF | TRBV10-1 | - | TRBD1 | TRBJ1-2
CASSLGPGNGNTIYF | TRBV5-1 | - | - | TRBJ1-3
CASSEQGGSNQPQHF | TRBV2 | - | TRBD1 | TRBJ1-5
CASAEWDPATDTQYF | TRBV4-1 | - | - | TRBJ2-3
CAISDSNAGTGGNEKLFF | TRBV10-3 | once | TRBD1 | TRBJ1-4
CASSPPGSNQPQHF | TRBV5-6 | - | - | TRBJ1-5
CASSDVRESSYNSPLHF | TRBV25-1 | - | - | TRBJ1-6
CASSLATGGTPNYGYTF | TRBV7-8 | - | TRBD1 | TRBJ1-2
CASSELAGGTHSYNEQFF | TRBV25-1 | - | TRBD2 | TRBJ2-1
CASRGGSYNEQFF | TRBV9 | - | - | TRBJ2-1
CASSEGVNEQFF | TRBV5-1 | - | - | TRBJ2-1
CAWSSGTGWVTEAFF | TRBV30 | - | TRBD1 | TRBJ1-1
CASSSTYEQYF | TRBV5-1 | - | - | TRBJ2-7
CAISDTAGEAFF | TRBV10-3 | - | - | TRBJ1-1
CASRGTGDYNEQFF | TRBV4-1 | - | TRBD1 | TRBJ2-1